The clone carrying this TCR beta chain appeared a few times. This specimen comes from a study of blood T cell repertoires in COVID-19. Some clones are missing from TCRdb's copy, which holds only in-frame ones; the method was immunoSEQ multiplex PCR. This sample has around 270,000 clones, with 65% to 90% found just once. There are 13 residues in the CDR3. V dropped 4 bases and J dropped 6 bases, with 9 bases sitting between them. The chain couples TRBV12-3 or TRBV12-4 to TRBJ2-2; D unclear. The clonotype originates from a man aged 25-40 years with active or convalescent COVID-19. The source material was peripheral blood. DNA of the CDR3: TGTGCCAGCAGTTCACTATTCCCCGGGGAGCTGTTTTTT. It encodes CASSSLFPGELFF.